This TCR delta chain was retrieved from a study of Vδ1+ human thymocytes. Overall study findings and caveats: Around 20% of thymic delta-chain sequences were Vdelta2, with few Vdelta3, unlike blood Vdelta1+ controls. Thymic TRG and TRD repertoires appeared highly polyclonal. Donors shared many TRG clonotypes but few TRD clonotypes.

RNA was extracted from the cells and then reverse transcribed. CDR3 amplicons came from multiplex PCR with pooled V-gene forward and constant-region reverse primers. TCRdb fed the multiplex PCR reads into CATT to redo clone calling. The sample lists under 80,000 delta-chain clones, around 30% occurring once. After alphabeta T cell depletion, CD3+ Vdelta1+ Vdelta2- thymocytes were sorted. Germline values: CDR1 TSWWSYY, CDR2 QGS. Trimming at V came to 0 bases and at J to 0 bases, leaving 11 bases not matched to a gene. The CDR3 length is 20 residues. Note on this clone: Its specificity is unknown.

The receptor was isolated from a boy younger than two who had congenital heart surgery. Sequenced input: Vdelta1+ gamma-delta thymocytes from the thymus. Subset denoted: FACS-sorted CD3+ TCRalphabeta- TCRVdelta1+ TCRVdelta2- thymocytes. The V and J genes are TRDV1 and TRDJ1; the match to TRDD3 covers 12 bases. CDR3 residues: CALGELRTGGYCGYTDKLIF. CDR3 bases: TGTGCTCTTGGGGAACTCCGTACTGGGGGATACTGTGGGTACACCGATAAACTCATCTTT.